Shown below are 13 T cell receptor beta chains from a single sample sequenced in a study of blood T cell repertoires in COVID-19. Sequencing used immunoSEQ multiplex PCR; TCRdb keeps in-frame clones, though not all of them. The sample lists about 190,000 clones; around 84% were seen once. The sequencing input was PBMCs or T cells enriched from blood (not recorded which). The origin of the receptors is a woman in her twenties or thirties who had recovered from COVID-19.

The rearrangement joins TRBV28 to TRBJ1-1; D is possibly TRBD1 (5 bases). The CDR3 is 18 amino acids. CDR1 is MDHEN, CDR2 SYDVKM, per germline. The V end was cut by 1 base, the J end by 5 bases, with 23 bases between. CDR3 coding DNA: TGTGCCAGCAGTTTATCCCAGATGGGCAGCCCGCGGGGGACTGAAGCTTTCTTT. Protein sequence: CASSLSQMGSPRGTEAFF.

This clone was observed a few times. DNA of the CDR3: TGTGCCAGCAGTTTGTCTCTCCTACAAAAAGGGAGGCTGGGGGTTTCAAGTTATGGCTACACCTTC. Protein: CASSLSLLQKGRLGVSSYGYTF. This chain joins TRBV28 and TRBJ1-2, with D tentatively TRBD1 (5 bases). The CDR3 spans 22 residues. The V and J ends lost 3 bases and 5 bases respectively, with 37 bases between them. Germline loops: CDR1 MDHEN, CDR2 SYDVKM.

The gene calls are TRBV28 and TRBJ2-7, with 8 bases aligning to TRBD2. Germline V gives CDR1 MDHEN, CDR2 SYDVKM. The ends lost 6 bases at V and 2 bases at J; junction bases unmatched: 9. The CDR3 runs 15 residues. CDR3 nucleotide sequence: TGTGCCAGCAGCGAGACTAGCGAACGGCCCTACGAGCAGTACTTC. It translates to CASSETSERPYEQYF.

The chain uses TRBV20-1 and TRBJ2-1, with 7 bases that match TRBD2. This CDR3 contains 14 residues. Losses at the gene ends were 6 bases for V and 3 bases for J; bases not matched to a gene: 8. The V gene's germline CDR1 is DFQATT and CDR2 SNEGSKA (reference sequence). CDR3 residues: CSASQAGVYNEQFF. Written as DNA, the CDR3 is TGCAGTGCCAGTCAGGCGGGGGTCTACAATGAGCAGTTCTTC.

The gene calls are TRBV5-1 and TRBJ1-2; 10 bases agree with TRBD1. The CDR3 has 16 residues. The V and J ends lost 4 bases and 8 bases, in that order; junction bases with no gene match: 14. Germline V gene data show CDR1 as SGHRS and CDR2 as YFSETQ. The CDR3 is CASSPTSTGGTEGYTF. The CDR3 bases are TGCGCCAGCAGCCCAACTTCGACAGGGGGCACGGAGGGCTACACCTTC.

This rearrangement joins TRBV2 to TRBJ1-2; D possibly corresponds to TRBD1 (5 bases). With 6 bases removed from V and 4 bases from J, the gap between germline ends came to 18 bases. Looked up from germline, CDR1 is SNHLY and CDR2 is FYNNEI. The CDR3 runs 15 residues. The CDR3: CASSLDRPWVYGYTF. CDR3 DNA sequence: TGTGCCAGCAGCCTCGACAGACCCTGGGTCTATGGCTACACCTTC. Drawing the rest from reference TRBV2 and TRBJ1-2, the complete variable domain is EPEVTQTPSHQVTQMGQEVILRCVPISNHLYFYWYRQILGQKVEFLVSFYNNEISEKSEIFDDQFSVERPDGSNFTLKIRSTKLEDSAMYFCASSLDRPWVYGYTFGSGTRLTVV.

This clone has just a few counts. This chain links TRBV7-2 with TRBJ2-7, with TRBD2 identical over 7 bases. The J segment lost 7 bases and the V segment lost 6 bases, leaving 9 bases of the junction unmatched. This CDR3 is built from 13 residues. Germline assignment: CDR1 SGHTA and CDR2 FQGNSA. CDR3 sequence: CASSFMEGGEQYF. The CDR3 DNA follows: TGTGCCAGCAGTTTTATGGAGGGAGGGGAGCAGTACTTC.

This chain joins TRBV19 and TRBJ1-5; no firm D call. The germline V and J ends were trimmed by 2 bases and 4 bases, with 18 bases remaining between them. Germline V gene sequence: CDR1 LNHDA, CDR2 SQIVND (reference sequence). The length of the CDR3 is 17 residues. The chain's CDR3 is CASSIRPFPGENQPQHF. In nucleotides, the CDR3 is TGTGCCAGTAGTATACGCCCCTTCCCAGGTGAAAATCAGCCCCAGCATTTT.

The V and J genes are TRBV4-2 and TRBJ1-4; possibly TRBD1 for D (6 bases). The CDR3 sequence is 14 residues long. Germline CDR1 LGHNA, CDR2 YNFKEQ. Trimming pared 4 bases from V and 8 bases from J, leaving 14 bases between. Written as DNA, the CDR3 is TGTGCCAGCAGCCCCCGGGAGGGGGGCGAAAAACTGTTTTTT. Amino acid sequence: CASSPREGGEKLFF.

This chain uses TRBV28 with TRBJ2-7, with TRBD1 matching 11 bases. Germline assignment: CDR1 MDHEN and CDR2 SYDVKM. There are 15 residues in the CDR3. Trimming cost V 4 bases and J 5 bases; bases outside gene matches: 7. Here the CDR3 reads CASSYTGTGGHEQYV. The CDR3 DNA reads TGTGCCAGCAGTTACACCGGGACAGGGGGACACGAGCAGTACGTC.

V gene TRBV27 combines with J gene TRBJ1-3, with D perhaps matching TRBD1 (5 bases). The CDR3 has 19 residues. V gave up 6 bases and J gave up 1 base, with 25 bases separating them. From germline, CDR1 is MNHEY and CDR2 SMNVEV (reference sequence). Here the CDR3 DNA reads TGTGCCAGCAGCCCCTCAGCCGCTCTCAGGGCGATTTCTGGAAACACCATATATTTT. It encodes CASSPSAALRAISGNTIYF.

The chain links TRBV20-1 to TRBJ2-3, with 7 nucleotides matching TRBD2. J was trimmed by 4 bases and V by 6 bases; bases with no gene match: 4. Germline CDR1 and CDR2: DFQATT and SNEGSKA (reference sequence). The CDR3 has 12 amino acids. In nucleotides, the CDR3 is TGCAGTGCGAGTGGGGGGGCAGATACGCAGTATTTT. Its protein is CSASGGADTQYF.

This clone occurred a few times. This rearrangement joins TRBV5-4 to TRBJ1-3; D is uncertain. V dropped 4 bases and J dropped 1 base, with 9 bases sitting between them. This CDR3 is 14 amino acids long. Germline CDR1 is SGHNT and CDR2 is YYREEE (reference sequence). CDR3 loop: CASSGRPSGNTIYF. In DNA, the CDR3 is TGTGCCAGCAGCGGCAGGCCTTCTGGAAACACCATATATTTT.